One sample yielded the 28 T cell receptor beta chains listed below, sequenced in a study of post-analysis software for immune sequencing data. Unique molecular identifiers were present in the TCR beta cDNA libraries. In TCRdb, the PCR reads were re-called with MiXCR into one record per CDR3 protein. Of about 540,000 distinct CDR3 sequences listed, approximately 34% are singletons. Notes on the study in general: In patients, TRBV5-6, TRBV5-1 and TRBV20-1 belonged to roughly five TRBV segments found more frequently than in controls.

These receptors are not linked to any known antigen. The sequenced sample consisted of blood. The receptor set was obtained from a girl under 18 with multiple sclerosis.

This clonotype was counted only a few times. The chain couples TRBV10-2 to TRBJ2-7; 9 nucleotides line up with TRBD2. Germline CDR1 is WSHSY and CDR2 is SAAADI. V was pared by 3 bases and J by 4 bases, with 7 bases of the junction left unmatched. This CDR3 is built from 15 residues. The CDR3 DNA reads as TGCGCCAGCAGTGAAGTAGCGGGGGTTCGATACGAGCAGTACTTC. Translating it yields CASSEVAGVRYEQYF.

The chain links TRBV6-5 to TRBJ1-6, with D perhaps matching TRBD1 (6 bases). CDR1 MNHEY and CDR2 SVGAGI come from the germline V gene. Trimming cost V 5 bases and J 3 bases, with 14 bases left between them. This CDR3 is built from 16 residues. For the CDR3, the DNA is TGTGCCAGCAGTCGCGAGGGGGATTTCTATAATTCACCCCTCCACTTT. Translating gives CASSREGDFYNSPLHF.

This clonotype was picked up a small number of times. This rearrangement joins TRBV7-6 to TRBJ2-5, with TRBD2 identical over 8 bases. This CDR3 region has 17 residues. CDR1 is SGHVS, CDR2 FNYEAQ, per germline. V dropped 0 bases and J dropped 5; count of bases not matched to a gene: 11. DNA for the CDR3: TGTGCCAGCAGCTTAGCGTACGGGGGGGACGGGTCGGAGACCCAGTACTTC. It yields the protein CASSLAYGGDGSETQYF. Looking up the rest from reference TRBV7-6 and TRBJ2-5 gives the full variable domain: GAGVSQSPRYKVTKRGQDVALRCDPISGHVSLYWYRQALGQGPEFLTYFNYEAQQDKSGLPNDRFSAERPEGSISTLTIQRTEQRDSAMYRCASSLAYGGDGSETQYFGPGTRLLVL.

The V and J genes are TRBV4-1 and TRBJ1-2, with D perhaps matching TRBD1 (5 bases). CDR1 and CDR2 from the germline V gene are MGHRA and YSYEKL. CDR3 length equals 13 residues. Trimming removed 3 bases from V and 6 bases from J, with 11 bases in between. In DNA form, the CDR3 reads TGCGCCAGCAGCCATCCGGGGGTAGATGGCTACACCTTC. It specifies CASSHPGVDGYTF.

This clonotype was detected a few times. V usage is TRBV20-1 and J usage is TRBJ2-5; no definite D call. V was trimmed by 6 bases and J by 2 bases, leaving 13 bases between them. CDR1 DFQATT and CDR2 SNEGSKA come from the germline V gene (reference sequence). The CDR3 loop spans 13 amino acids. The CDR3 loop reads CSASRHLQETQYF. CDR3 in DNA: TGCAGTGCCTCCCGACACCTTCAAGAGACCCAGTACTTC.

The chain is built from TRBV5-1 and TRBJ1-5; weak D call: TRBD1 (5 bases). The CDR3 length is 15 residues. The germline V gene encodes CDR1 SGHRS and CDR2 YFSETQ. V was pared by 1 base and J by 10 bases, with 18 bases between. CDR3 loop: CASSLSGRRLSPQHF. DNA of the CDR3: TGCGCCAGCAGCTTGTCGGGGCGCCGCCTCTCACCCCAGCATTTT.

This clonotype came up once. The rearrangement uses TRBV2 and TRBJ2-7; 13 bases agree with TRBD2. The J call may be mistaken, given a closer DNA end match to TRBJ2-5. The CDR3 loop spans 17 amino acids. Germline CDR1 reads SNHLY; CDR2 reads FYNNEI. This CDR3 is CASSERTSGGRQETQYF. CDR3 in DNA: TGTGCCAGCAGTGAACGGACTAGCGGGGGCCGACAAGAGACCCAGTACTTC.

The chain uses TRBV12-3 or TRBV12-4 and TRBJ2-1, with TRBD2 matching over 9 bases. The CDR3 length is 20 residues. J lost 1 base, V lost 6 bases, and 19 bases had no gene match. The CDR3 DNA sequence: TGTGCCAGCAGCCCCCGATTGAGCGGGGGGTCCGTTTCGTCCTACAATGAGCAGTTCTTC. Translating gives CASSPRLSGGSVSSYNEQFF.

This chain uses TRBV24-1 with TRBJ2-1; 11 bases align to TRBD2. The V gene end was trimmed by 7 bases and the J gene end by 6 bases; junction bases not matched to a gene: 10. The CDR3 has 16 residues. The V gene's germline CDR1 is KGHDR and CDR2 SFDVKD. The CDR3 DNA is TGTGCCACCAGCCAAATTACTAGCGGGGGTACCAATGAGCAGTTCTTC. Translating gives CATSQITSGGTNEQFF.

This clonotype showed up just a few times. This sequence joins TRBV5-5 and TRBJ1-6; 8 nucleotides align to TRBD1. With 3 bases clipped from V and 10 bases from J, the junction kept 3 bases outside the gene matches. CDR3 length: 13 amino acids. The germline gives CDR1 SGHKS, CDR2 YYEKEE (reference sequence). As DNA, the CDR3 is TGTGCCAGCAGCTCAGGGGGCGACTCACCCCTCCACTTT. Its protein product is CASSSGGDSPLHF.

The chain employs TRBV20-1 and TRBJ2-7, with 9 bases identical to TRBD2. The J call could be wrong; TRBJ2-5 is a better fit for the DNA end. Germline V gene lookup returns CDR1 DFQATT and CDR2 SNEGSKA (reference sequence). This CDR3 spans 12 amino acids. CDR3 DNA: TGCAGTGAGAGCGGGGGGTCAGAGACCCAGTACTTC. Encoded protein: CSESGGSETQYF.

This sequence joins TRBV15 and TRBJ2-1; the D gene could be TRBD1 or TRBD2 (6 bases each). Trimming shortened V by 7 bases and J by 13 bases, and 17 bases separated the two germline ends. Germline V gene sequence: CDR1 LNHNV, CDR2 YYDKDF (reference sequence). CDR3 length: 12 residues. The CDR3 loop is CATTAGQVGQFF. CDR3 DNA sequence: TGTGCCACCACCGCGGGACAAGTGGGACAGTTCTTC.

The V call is TRBV27, the J call TRBJ2-1; 10 bases agree with TRBD2. The V segment lost 7 bases and the J segment 4 bases; nucleotides outside the gene matches: 4. Germline V lookup: CDR1 MNHEY, CDR2 SMNVEV (reference sequence). The CDR3 contains 14 residues. This CDR3 reads CASTLAGVYNEQFF. In nucleotides, the CDR3 is TGTGCCAGCACTCTAGCGGGGGTATACAATGAGCAGTTCTTC.

A remark on this clonotype: The junction shows a germline mismatch at one end, possibly a read error. V and J are TRBV6-1 and TRBJ2-7; 7 bases agree with TRBD1. CDR1 and CDR2 (germline): MNHNS, SASEGT. The CDR3 runs to 17 residues. CDR3: CAGREGGAEEHFYEQYF. The CDR3 DNA follows: TGTGCCGGCAGGGAAGGGGGCGCGGAGGAACATTTTTACGAGCAGTACTTC.

This clonotype has more than one count but fewer than ten. The chain is built from TRBV27 and TRBJ1-5; no clear D gene. Germline assignment: CDR1 MNHEY and CDR2 SMNVEV (reference sequence). With 2 bases removed from V and 0 bases from J, the gap between germline ends came to 8 bases. This CDR3 is 15 amino acids long. CDR3 sequence (DNA): TGTGCCAGCAGTTTACTCTCGGGTAGCAATCAGCCCCAGCATTTT. It yields the protein CASSLLSGSNQPQHF.

This clonotype was detected ten times or more. This chain connects TRBV15 to TRBJ1-1, with a weak D call TRBD1 (5 bases). Trimming removed 2 bases at V and 0 bases at J, with 10 bases between. The CDR3 consists of 15 residues. Germline V gene sequence: CDR1 LNHNV, CDR2 YYDKDF (reference sequence). CDR3: CATSRSGGVNTEAFF. DNA of the CDR3: TGTGCCACCAGCAGATCGGGGGGAGTGAACACTGAAGCTTTCTTT.

This chain connects TRBV29-1 to TRBJ2-5, with D possibly matching TRBD2 (5 bases). Between the trimmed V and J ends, which lost 7 bases and 4 bases, there was a span of 16 bases. The germline gives CDR1 SQVTM, CDR2 ANQGSEA. The CDR3 is 13 amino acids. DNA of the CDR3: TGCAGCGCCGACGCAAAACTAGGAGAGACCCAGTACTTC. Protein: CSADAKLGETQYF.

This clonotype was picked up a small number of times. V gene TRBV9 combines with J gene TRBJ2-7; 7 positions match TRBD2. Germline values: CDR1 SGDLS, CDR2 YYNGEE. Germline trimming cut 3 bases from V and 7 bases from J; bases unmatched to any gene: 10. The CDR3 runs to 14 residues. CDR3 coding DNA: TGTGCCAGCAGCGCGGGGGGACCCACCGGGGAGCAGTACTTC. Its protein product is CASSAGGPTGEQYF.

This clonotype turned up a few times. As DNA, the CDR3 is TGCGCCAGCAGCTTGGGGACTAGCGGGGGCGAGCAGTACTTC. This codes for CASSLGTSGGEQYF. The chain joins TRBV5-1 to TRBJ2-7; 13 nucleotides agree with TRBD2. The CDR3 extends over 14 amino acids. Germline V gene data show CDR1 as SGHRS and CDR2 as YFSETQ. V shed 0 bases, J shed 6 bases, and the junction held 0 bases outside the gene matches. The full variable domain, with the rest looked up from reference TRBV5-1 and TRBJ2-7, is KAGVTQTPRYLIKTRGQQVTLSCSPISGHRSVSWYQQTPGQGLQFLFEYFSETQRNKGNFPGRFSGRQFSNSRSEMNVSTLELGDSALYLCASSLGTSGGEQYFGPGTRLTVT.

This clonotype was seen more than once but under ten times. The genes are TRBV6-5 and TRBJ1-1; no firm D call. The CDR3 is 17 amino acids. Between the trimmed V and J ends, which lost 0 bases and 1 base, there was a span of 15 bases. The germline V gene encodes CDR1 MNHEY and CDR2 SVGAGI. The CDR3 sequence: CASSYSASSLGNTEAFF. CDR3 nucleotide sequence: TGTGCCAGCAGTTACTCGGCGTCCAGCCTGGGGAACACTGAAGCTTTCTTT.

Only a few counts were recorded for this clonotype. This chain links TRBV7-2 with TRBJ2-1, with 11 bases that match TRBD2. With 3 bases clipped from V and 4 bases from J, the junction kept 5 bases outside the gene matches. CDR1 SGHTA and CDR2 FQGNSA come from the germline V gene. CDR3 length equals 16 residues. The CDR3 reads CASSLVAGGLYNEQFF. DNA of the CDR3: TGTGCCAGCAGCTTGGTAGCGGGGGGGCTTTACAATGAGCAGTTCTTC. Full variable domain (missing parts from reference TRBV7-2 and TRBJ2-1): GAGVSQSPSNKVTEKGKDVELRCDPISGHTALYWYRQSLGQGLEFLIYFQGNSAPDKSGLPSDRFSAERTGGSVSTLTIQRTQQEDSAVYLCASSLVAGGLYNEQFFGPGTRLTVL.

As to this clonotype: Sequence at one end of the junction differs from germline and may be a read error. V usage is TRBV12-3 or TRBV12-4 and J usage is TRBJ2-1; 8 bases align to TRBD2. The CDR3 has 15 residues. CDR3 coding DNA: TGTGCCAACAGTCCGGGAGGGGGTCGATCCTACGAGCAGTTCTTC. Translation gives CANSPGGGRSYEQFF.

The genes are TRBV15 and TRBJ2-5, with TRBD2 matching 9 bases. Germline CDR1 reads LNHNV; CDR2 reads YYDKDF (reference sequence). V shed 2 bases and J 5 bases; nucleotides not matched to a gene: 6. There are 15 residues in the CDR3. The CDR3 coding sequence is TGTGCCACCAGCAGAACCGGGACTAGCCGGGAGACCCAGTACTTC. Protein sequence: CATSRTGTSRETQYF.

This clonotype was picked up a small number of times. At one end the junction does not follow the germline gene, possibly because of a read error. The chain uses TRBV24-1 and TRBJ1-2, with TRBD1 as a possible D gene (5 bases). The germline V gene has CDR1 KGHDR and CDR2 SFDVKD. The CDR3 loop spans 17 amino acids. In nucleotides, the CDR3 is TGTGCCACCAGTGATGCCGGGACCGAAAGGGCCAACTGTGGCTACACCTTC. Translating gives CATSDAGTERANCGYTF.

This clonotype was counted only a few times. This rearrangement joins TRBV12-3 or TRBV12-4 to TRBJ2-1, with 8 bases identical to TRBD2. The CDR3 is 17 residues long. The J segment lost 1 base and the V segment lost 3 bases, leaving 8 bases of the junction unmatched. This CDR3 is CASSFRTSGFSYNEQFF. Written as DNA, the CDR3 is TGTGCCAGCAGTTTTCGTACTAGCGGTTTTTCCTACAATGAGCAGTTCTTC.

Concerning this clonotype: The limits of the CDR3 on the DNA are not certain, so only TCRdb's listed CDR3 is given. The rearrangement links TRBV20-1 to TRBJ1-3. The germline V gene has CDR1 DFQATT and CDR2 SNEGSKA (reference sequence). The CDR3 is 17 residues long, counting both termini. The chain's CDR3 is CSARGPYGWGAGNTVYF.

The genes are TRBV15 and TRBJ1-1, with D uncertain. Germline assignment: CDR1 LNHNV and CDR2 YYDKDF (reference sequence). Trimming stripped 4 bases from V and 0 bases from J, with 12 bases between. This CDR3 has 15 amino acids. In DNA, the CDR3 is TGTGCCACCAGCATTGACACTCTGATGAACACTGAAGCTTTCTTT. The encoded protein is CATSIDTLMNTEAFF.

A few counts support this clonotype. The chain combines TRBV4-1 with TRBJ1-2; no clear D gene. Deletions cut 1 base from V and 2 bases from J, with 11 bases between. Germline loops: CDR1 MGHRA, CDR2 YSYEKL. The CDR3 is made up of 15 amino acids. The DNA of the CDR3 is TGCGCCAGCAGCCAAGGTGCCGGAAGAAACTATGGCTACACCTTC. Its translation: CASSQGAGRNYGYTF.